This T cell receptor beta chain is from a study of CD8 T cells in ankylosing spondylitis. One entry per CDR3 protein, called by TCRdb with MiXCR from the 5' RACE reads. Among around 770,000 distinct CDR3 sequences, 10% to 15% were seen once, and the ten largest hold around 0.51%. This clonotype appeared a few times. The antigen remains unidentified. Study-wide points: Those disease-linked clones were CD8+; they were also relatively rare in peripheral blood. A TCR beta motif of several highly homologous variants appeared characteristic of ankylosing spondylitis blood.

The source of this sequence is a male donor with ankylosing spondylitis. Sequencing was carried out using blood, either unsorted or a sorted T cell fraction (not recorded which).

Written as DNA, the CDR3 is TGTGCCAGCAGCCGCATGGCTAGCGGGGGGTCCAATGAGCAGTTCTTC. Amino acid sequence: CASSRMASGGSNEQFF. The chain joins TRBV7-3 to TRBJ2-1, with 11 bases matching TRBD2. V lost 5 bases, J lost 6 bases, and 9 bases stayed unmatched. CDR1 and CDR2 (germline): SGHTA, FQGTGA. CDR3 size: 16 residues. Full variable domain (outside the CDR3, taken from reference TRBV7-3 and TRBJ2-1): GAGVSQTPSNKVTEKGKYVELRCDPISGHTALYWYRQSLGQGPEFLIYFQGTGAADDSGLPNDRFFAVRPEGSVSTLKIQRTERGDSAVYLCASSRMASGGSNEQFFGPGTRLTVL.